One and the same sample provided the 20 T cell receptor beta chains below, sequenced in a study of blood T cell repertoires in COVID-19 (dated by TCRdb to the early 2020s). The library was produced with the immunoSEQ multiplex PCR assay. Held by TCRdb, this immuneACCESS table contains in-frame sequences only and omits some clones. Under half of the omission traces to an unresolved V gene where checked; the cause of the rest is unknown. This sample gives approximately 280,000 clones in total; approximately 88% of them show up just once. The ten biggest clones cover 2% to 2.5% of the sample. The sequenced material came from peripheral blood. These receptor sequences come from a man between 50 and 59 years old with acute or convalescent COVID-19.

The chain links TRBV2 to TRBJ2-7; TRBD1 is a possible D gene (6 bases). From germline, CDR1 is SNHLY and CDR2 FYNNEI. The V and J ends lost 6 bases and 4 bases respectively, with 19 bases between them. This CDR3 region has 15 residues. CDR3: CASSHPTERGYEQYF. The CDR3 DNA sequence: TGTGCCAGCAGCCATCCGACGGAGAGGGGGTACGAGCAGTACTTC.

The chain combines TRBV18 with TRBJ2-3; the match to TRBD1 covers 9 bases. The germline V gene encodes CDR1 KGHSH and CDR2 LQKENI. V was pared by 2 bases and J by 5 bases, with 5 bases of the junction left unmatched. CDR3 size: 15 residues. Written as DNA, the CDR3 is TGTGCCAGCTCACCATGGGACAGGGTGAGAGATACGCAGTATTTT. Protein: CASSPWDRVRDTQYF.

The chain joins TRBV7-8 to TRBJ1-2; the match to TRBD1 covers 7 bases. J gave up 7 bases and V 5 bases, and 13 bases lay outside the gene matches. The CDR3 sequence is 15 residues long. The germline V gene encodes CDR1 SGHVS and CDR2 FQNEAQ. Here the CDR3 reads CASSPDRSQGGGYTF. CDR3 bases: TGTGCCAGCAGCCCGGACAGGAGCCAAGGGGGTGGCTACACCTTC.

The CDR3 loop is CASSEWVRGNQPQHF. CDR3 sequence (DNA): TGTGCCAGCAGTGAATGGGTGCGGGGCAATCAGCCCCAGCATTTT. This chain joins TRBV6-1 and TRBJ1-5; D call uncertain. This CDR3 has 15 amino acids. V was cut by 2 bases and J by 2 bases, with 10 bases left in between. CDR1 and CDR2 from the germline V gene are MNHNS and SASEGT.

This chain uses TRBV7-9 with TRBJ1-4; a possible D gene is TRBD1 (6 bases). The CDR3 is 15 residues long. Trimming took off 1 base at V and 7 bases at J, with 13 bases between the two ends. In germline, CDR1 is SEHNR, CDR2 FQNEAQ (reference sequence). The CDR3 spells CASSLGQALGEKLFF. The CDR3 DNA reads TGTGCCAGCAGCTTAGGACAGGCGTTGGGTGAAAAACTGTTTTTT.

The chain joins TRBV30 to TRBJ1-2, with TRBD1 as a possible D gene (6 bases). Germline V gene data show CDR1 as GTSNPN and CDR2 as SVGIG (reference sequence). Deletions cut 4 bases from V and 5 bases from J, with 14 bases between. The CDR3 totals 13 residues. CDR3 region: CAWNLQGWYGYTF. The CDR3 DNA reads TGTGCCTGGAACCTTCAGGGGTGGTATGGCTACACCTTC.

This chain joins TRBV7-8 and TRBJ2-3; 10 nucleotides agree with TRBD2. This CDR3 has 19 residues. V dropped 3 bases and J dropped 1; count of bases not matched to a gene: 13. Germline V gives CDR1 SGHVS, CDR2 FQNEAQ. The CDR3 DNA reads TGTGCCAGCAGCTTCGGGCTGGTCCTAGCGGGGGCCCGCACAGATACGCAGTATTTT. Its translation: CASSFGLVLAGARTDTQYF.

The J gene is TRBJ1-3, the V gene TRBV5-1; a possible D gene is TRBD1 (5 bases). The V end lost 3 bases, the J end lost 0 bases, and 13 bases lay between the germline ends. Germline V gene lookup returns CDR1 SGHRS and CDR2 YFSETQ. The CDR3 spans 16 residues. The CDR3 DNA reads TGCGCCAGCAGCTCGACAGTCATCGCCTCTGGAAACACCATATATTTT. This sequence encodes CASSSTVIASGNTIYF.

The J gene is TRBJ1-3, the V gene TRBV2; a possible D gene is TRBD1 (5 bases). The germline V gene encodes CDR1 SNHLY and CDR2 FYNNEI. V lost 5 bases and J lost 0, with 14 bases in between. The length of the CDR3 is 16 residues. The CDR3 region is CASSLDTVSSGNTIYF. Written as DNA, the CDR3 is TGTGCCAGCAGTTTGGACACGGTGAGCTCTGGAAACACCATATATTTT.

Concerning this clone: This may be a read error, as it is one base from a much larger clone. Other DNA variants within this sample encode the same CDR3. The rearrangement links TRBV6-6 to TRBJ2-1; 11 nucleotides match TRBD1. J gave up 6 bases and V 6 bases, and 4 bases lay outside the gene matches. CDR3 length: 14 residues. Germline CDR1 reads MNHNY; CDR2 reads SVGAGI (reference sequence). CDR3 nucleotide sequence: TGTGCCAGCAGGCCCGGGACAGGGGGCAATGAGCAGTTCTTC. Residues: CASRPGTGGNEQFF.

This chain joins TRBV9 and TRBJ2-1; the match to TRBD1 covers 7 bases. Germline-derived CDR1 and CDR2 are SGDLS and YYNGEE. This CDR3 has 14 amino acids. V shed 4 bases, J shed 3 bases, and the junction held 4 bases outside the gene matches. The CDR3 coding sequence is TGTGCCAGCAGCCCCTGGGACAGCTACAATGAGCAGTTCTTC. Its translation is CASSPWDSYNEQFF.

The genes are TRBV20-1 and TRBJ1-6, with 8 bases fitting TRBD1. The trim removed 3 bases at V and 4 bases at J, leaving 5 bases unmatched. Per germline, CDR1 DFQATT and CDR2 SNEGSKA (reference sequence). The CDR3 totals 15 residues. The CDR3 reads CSASPRGHYNSPLHF. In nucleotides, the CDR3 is TGCAGTGCTAGTCCCAGGGGGCATTATAATTCACCCCTCCACTTT.

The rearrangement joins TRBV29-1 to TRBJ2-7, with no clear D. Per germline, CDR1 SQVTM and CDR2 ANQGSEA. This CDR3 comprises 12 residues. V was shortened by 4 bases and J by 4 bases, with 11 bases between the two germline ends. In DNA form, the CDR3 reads TGCAGCGTTGGAACGCCGAGTTACGAGCAGTACTTC. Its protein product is CSVGTPSYEQYF.

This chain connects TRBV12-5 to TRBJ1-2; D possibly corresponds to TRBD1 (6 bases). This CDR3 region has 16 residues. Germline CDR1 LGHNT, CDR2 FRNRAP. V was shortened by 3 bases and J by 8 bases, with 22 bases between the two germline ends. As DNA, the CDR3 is TGTGCTAGTGGTTTTTGGGACAATTCCGCGTGGAAAGGCTACACCTTC. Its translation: CASGFWDNSAWKGYTF.

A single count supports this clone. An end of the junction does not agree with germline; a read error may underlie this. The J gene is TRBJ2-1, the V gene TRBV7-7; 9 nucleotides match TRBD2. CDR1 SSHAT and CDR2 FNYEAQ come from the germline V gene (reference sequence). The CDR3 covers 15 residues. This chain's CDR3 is CASSLFAGGDNEQFF. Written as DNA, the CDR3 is TGTGCTAGCAGCTTATTTGCGGGGGGGGACAATGAGCAGTTCTTC.

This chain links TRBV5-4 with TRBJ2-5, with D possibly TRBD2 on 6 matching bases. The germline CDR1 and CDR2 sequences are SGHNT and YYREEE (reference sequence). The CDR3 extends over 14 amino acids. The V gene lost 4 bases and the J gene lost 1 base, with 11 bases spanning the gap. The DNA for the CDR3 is TGTGCCAGCAGCCTTGCGACTAGCCAAGAGACCCAGTACTTC. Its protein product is CASSLATSQETQYF.

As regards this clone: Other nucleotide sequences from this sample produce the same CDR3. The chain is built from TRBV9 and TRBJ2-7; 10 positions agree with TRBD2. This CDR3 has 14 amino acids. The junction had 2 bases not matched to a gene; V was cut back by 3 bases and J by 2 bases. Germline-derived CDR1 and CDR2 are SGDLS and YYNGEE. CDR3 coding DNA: TGTGCCAGCAGCGCGACTAGCGGGCCCTACGAGCAGTACTTC. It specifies CASSATSGPYEQYF.

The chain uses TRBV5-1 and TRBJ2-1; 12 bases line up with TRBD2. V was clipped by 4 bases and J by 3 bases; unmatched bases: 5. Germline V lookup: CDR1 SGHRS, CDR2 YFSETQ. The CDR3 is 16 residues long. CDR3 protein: CASSPLAGGNYNEQFF. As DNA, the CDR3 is TGCGCCAGCAGCCCACTAGCGGGGGGTAACTACAATGAGCAGTTCTTC.

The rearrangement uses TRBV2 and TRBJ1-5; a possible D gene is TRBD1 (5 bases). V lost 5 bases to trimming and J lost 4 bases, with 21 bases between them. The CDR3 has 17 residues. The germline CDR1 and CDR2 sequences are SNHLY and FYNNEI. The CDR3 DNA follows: TGTGCCAGCAGTCTATCCCTCTGGCCAGGGAGGAATCAGCCCCAGCATTTT. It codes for CASSLSLWPGRNQPQHF.

For the CDR3, the DNA is TGTGCCAGCTCACCACTACCCGGGCAGGGTGGCACCGGGGAGCTGTTTTTT. The encoded protein is CASSPLPGQGGTGELFF. The genes are TRBV18 and TRBJ2-2; D might be TRBD1 (5 bases). Germline loops: CDR1 KGHSH, CDR2 LQKENI. The CDR3 covers 17 residues. With 1 base removed from V and 4 bases from J, the gap between germline ends came to 16 bases.